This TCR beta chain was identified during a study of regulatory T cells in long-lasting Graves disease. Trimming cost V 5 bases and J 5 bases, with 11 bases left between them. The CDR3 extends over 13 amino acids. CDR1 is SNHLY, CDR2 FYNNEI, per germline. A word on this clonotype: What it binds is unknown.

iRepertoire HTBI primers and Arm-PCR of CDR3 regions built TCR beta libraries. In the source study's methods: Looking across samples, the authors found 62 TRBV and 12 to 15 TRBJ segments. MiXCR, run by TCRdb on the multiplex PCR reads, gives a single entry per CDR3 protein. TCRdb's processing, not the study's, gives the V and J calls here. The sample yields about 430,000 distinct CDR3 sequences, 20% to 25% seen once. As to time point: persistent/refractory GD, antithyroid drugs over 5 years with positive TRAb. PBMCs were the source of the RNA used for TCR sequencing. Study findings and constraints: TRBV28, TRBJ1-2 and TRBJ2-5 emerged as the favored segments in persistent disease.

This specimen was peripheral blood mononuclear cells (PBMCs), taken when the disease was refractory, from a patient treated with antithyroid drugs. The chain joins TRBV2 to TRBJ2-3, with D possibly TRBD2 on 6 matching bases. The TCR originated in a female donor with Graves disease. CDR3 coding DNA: TGTGCCAGCAGTCCGCCTAGCGTAGATACGCAGTATTTT. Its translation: CASSPPSVDTQYF.